This T cell receptor beta chain stems from a study of blood T cells in healthy people across ages. Findings and caveats of the study: Greater diversity and more naive CD4+ cells were seen in long-lived donors than in aged donors.

CDR1 is LGHNA, CDR2 YSLEER, per germline. V lost 0 bases and J 6 bases, leaving 14 bases between the germline ends. The CDR3 extends over 15 amino acids. Combining a sample-barcoded 5' primer with a J-beta primer mix, a second PCR ran for roughly 7 to 11 cycles. Each CDR3 protein gets one entry after TCRdb re-called the 5' RACE reads with MiXCR. Here the sample spans around 800,000 distinct CDR3 sequences, about 62% being singletons. Caucasian, healthy and from Russia, the donors were aged between about 6 and 90. Isolation of PBMCs gave at least 7 million cells per sample. As to this clonotype: Its cognate antigen is unknown.

Sequences were obtained from blood. The rearrangement uses TRBV4-3 and TRBJ1-2; TRBD1 might be the D (5 bases). The TCR comes from a man in his thirties or forties in good health. The CDR3 DNA reads TGCGCCAGCAGCCAAGATTGGGGACGCCTCCATGGCTACACCTTC. Its protein product is CASSQDWGRLHGYTF.